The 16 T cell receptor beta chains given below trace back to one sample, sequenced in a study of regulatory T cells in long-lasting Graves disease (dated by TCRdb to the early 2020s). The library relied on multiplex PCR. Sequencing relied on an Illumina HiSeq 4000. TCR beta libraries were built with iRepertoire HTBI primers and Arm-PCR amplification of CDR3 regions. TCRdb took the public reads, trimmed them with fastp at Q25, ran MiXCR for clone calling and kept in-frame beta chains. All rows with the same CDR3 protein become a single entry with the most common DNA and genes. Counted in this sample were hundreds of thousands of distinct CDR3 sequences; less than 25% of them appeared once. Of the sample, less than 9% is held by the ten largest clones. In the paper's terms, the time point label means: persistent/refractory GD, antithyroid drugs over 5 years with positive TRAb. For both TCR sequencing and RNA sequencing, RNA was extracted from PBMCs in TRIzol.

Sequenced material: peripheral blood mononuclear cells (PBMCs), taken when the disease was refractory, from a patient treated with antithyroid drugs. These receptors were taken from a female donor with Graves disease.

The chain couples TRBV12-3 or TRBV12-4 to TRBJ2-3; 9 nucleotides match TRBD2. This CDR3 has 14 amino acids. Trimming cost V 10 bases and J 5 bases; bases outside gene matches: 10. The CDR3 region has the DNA TGTGCCACCCGGACTAGCGAGGCGGAAGATACGCAGTATTTT. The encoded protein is CATRTSEAEDTQYF.

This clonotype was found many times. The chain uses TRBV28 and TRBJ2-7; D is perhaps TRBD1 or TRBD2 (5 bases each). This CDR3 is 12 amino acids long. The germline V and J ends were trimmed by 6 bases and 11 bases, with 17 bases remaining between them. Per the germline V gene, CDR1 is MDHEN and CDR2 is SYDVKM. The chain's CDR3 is CASSHQGPGKYF. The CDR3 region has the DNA TGTGCCAGCAGCCATCAGGGACCGGGGAAGTACTTC.

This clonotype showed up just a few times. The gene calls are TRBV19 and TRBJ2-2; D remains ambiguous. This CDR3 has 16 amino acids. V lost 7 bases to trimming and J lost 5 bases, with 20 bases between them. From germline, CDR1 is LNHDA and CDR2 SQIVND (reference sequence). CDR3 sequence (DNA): TGTGCCAGTATGAGCCATGACGTAGCCGTAACCGGGGAGCTGTTTTTT. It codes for CASMSHDVAVTGELFF.

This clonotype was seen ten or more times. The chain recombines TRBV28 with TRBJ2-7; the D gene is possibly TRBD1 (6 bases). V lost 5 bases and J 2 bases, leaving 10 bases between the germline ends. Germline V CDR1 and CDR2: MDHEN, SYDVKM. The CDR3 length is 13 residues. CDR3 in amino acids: CASSRTATYEQYF. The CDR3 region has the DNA TGTGCCAGCAGTAGGACAGCCACCTACGAGCAGTACTTC.

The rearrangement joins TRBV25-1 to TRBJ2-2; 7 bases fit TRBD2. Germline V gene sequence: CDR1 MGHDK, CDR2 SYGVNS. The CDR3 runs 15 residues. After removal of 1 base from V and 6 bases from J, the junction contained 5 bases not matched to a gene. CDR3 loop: CASSESAGMAGELFF. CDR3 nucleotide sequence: TGTGCCAGCAGTGAATCAGCGGGGATGGCCGGGGAGCTGTTTTTT.

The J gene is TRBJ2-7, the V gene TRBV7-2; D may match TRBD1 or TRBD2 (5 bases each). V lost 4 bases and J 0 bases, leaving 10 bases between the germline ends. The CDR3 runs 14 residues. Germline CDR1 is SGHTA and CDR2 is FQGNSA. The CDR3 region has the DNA TGTGCCAGCAGCTGGGGACGGAACTCCTACGAGCAGTACTTC. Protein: CASSWGRNSYEQYF.

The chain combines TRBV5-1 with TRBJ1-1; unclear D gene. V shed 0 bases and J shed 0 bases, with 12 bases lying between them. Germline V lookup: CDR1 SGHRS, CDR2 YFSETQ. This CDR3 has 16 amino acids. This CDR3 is CASSLVSGALNTEAFF. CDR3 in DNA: TGCGCCAGCAGCTTGGTCTCCGGCGCACTGAACACTGAAGCTTTCTTT.

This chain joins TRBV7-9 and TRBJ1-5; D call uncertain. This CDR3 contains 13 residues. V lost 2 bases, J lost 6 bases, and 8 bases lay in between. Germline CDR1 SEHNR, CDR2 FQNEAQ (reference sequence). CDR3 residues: CASSLREGQPQHF. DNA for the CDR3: TGTGCCAGCAGCTTAAGGGAGGGTCAGCCCCAGCATTTT.

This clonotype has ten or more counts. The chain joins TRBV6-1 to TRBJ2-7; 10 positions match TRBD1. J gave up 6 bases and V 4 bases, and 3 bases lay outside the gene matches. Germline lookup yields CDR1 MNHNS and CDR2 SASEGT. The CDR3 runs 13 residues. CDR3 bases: TGTGCCAGCAGTGCCCGGGACAGGGGCGAGCAGTACTTC. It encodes CASSARDRGEQYF.

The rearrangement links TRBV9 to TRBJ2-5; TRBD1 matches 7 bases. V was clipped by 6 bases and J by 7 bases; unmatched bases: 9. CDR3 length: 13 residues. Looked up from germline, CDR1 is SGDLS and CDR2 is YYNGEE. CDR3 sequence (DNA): TGTGCCAGCACTTTCGGACAGGAAGGGACCCAGTACTTC. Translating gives CASTFGQEGTQYF.

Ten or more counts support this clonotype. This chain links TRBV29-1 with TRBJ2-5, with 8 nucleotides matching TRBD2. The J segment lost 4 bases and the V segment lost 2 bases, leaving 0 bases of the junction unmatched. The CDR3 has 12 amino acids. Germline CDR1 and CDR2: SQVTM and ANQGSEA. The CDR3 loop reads CSVELAGETQYF. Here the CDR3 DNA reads TGCAGCGTTGAACTAGCGGGAGAGACCCAGTACTTC.

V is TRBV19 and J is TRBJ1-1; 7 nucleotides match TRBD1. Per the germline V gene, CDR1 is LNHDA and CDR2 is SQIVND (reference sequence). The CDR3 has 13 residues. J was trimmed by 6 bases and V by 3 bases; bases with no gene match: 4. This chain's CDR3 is CASSMWGQSEAFF. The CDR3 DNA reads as TGTGCCAGTAGTATGTGGGGACAGTCTGAAGCTTTCTTT. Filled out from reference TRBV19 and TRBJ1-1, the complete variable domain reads DGGITQSPKYLFRKEGQNVTLSCEQNLNHDAMYWYRQDPGQGLRLIYYSQIVNDFQKGDIAEGYSVSREKKESFPLTVTSAQKNPTAFYLCASSMWGQSEAFFGQGTRLTVV.

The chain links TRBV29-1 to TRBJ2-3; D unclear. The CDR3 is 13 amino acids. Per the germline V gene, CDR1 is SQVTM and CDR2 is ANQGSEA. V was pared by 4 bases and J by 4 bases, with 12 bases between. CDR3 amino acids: CSVAPGEPDTQYF. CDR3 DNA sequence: TGCAGCGTTGCCCCGGGCGAACCAGATACGCAGTATTTT.

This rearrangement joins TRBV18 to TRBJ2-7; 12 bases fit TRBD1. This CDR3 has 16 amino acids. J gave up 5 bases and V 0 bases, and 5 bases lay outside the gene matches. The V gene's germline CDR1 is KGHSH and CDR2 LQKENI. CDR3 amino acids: CASSPPGQGATDEQYF. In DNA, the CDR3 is TGTGCCAGCTCACCACCGGGACAGGGGGCAACGGACGAGCAGTACTTC.

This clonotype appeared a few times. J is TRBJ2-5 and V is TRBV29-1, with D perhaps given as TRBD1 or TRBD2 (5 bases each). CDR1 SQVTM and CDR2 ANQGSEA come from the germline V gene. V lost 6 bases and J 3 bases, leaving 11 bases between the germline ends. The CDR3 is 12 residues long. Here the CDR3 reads CSVGDLKETQYF. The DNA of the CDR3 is TGCAGCGTAGGGGACCTAAAAGAGACCCAGTACTTC.

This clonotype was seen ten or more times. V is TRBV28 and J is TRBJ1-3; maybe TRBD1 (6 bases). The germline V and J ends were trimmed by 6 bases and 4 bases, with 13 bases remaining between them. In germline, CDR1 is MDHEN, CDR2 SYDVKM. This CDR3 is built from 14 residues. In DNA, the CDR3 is TGTGCCAGCAGGCTCAGGGGTCCCGGAAACACCATATATTTT. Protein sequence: CASRLRGPGNTIYF.